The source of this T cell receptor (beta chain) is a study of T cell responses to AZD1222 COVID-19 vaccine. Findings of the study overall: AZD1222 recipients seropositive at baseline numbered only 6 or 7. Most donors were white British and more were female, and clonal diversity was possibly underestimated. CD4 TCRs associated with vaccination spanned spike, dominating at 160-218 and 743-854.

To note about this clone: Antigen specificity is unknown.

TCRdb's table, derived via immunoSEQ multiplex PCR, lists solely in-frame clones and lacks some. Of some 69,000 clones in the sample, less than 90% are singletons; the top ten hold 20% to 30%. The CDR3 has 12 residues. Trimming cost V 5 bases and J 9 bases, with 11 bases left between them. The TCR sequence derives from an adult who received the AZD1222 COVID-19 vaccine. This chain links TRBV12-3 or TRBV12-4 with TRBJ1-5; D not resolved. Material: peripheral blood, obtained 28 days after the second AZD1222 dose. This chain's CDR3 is CASSTSGSPQHF. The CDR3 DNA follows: TGTGCCAGCAGTACATCCGGCTCGCCCCAGCATTTT.